Sequencing of this TCR beta chain was carried out in a study of cytomegalovirus exposure and HLA in healthy donors. This clone was seen once. J lost 1 base, V lost 6 bases, and 0 bases had no gene match. Germline V gene lookup returns CDR1 SGHTA and CDR2 FQGNSA. The CDR3 has 15 residues. A multiplex PCR was run with 60 Vbeta primers and 13 Jbeta primers. Method: immunoSEQ multiplex PCR; TCRdb's copy keeps in-frame clones and lacks some. The sample has roughly 60,000 clones, approximately 80% seen once. This TCR derives from a woman in her thirties or forties in good health and CMV-seropositive. Sequencing was done on a sample of PBMCs. V and J are TRBV7-2 and TRBJ2-2; 12 positions match TRBD2. This CDR3 is CASRLAGGNTGELFF. CDR3 DNA: TGTGCCAGCAGACTAGCGGGGGGGAACACCGGGGAGCTGTTTTTT.